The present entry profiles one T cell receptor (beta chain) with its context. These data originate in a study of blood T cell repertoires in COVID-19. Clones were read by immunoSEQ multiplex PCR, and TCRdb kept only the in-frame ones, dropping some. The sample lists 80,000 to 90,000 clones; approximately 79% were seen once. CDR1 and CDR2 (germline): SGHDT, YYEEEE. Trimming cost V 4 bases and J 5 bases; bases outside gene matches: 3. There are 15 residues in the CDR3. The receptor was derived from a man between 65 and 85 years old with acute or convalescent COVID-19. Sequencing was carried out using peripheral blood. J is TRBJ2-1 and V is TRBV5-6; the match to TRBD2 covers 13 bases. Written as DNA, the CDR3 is TGTGCCAGCAGCGCACTAGCGGGGGGGGACAATGAGCAGTTCTTC. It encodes CASSALAGGDNEQFF.